Below, 18 T cell receptor beta chains from the same sample are listed, as sequenced in a study of blood T cells in healthy people across ages (dated by TCRdb to between 2015 and 2017). Library generation was performed with 5' RACE. TCRdb names Illumina HiSeq 2500 as the instrument used. The second PCR ran for about 7 to 11 cycles and used a J-beta primer mix along with a sample-barcoded 5' primer. In-frame beta chains were kept once TCRdb had trimmed the public reads at Q25 with fastp and called clones with MiXCR. Rows with one shared CDR3 protein collapse into an entry with the most common genes and DNA. Within this sample are 730,000 or so distinct CDR3 sequences, with 40% to 50% of them counted one time only. The ten largest clones add up to approximately 29% of the sample. The sequenced sample consisted of blood. Source of these receptors: a man aged 80 or over in good health.

The chain recombines TRBV12-3 or TRBV12-4 with TRBJ1-5; 8 bases align to TRBD1. The CDR3 consists of 16 residues. The junction had 6 bases not matched to a gene; V was cut back by 3 bases and J by 2 bases. CDR3 loop: CASSFSRGQGNQPQHF. The CDR3 nucleotides are TGTGCCAGCAGTTTTAGCAGGGGGCAGGGCAATCAGCCCCAGCATTTT.

This clonotype was counted only a few times. V gene TRBV5-1 combines with J gene TRBJ2-3; D possibly corresponds to TRBD1 (6 bases). CDR3 length: 13 amino acids. Trimming cost V 4 bases and J 7 bases, with 13 bases left between them. Germline-derived CDR1 and CDR2 are SGHRS and YFSETQ. The CDR3 DNA is TGCGCCAGCAGCCACAGGGACGGAAATACGCAGTATTTT. Protein sequence: CASSHRDGNTQYF.

This clonotype was recorded a few times. A much larger clonotype is one base distant, so this may be a read error. This chain uses TRBV6-2 or TRBV6-3 with TRBJ2-5; the match to TRBD2 covers 8 bases. V lost 2 bases to trimming and J lost 11 bases; unmatched junction nucleotides: 10. Germline values: CDR1 MNHEY, CDR2 SVGEGT. This CDR3 is built from 14 residues. The CDR3 region has the DNA TGTGCCAGCAGTTACAGGATCGGGGGGGATGAGCAGTACTTC. As protein: CASSYRIGGDEQYF.

The chain has TRBV25-1 and TRBJ2-5, with D perhaps being TRBD1 or TRBD2 (6 bases each). In germline, CDR1 is MGHDK, CDR2 SYGVNS. Trimming pared 5 bases from V and 1 base from J, leaving 8 bases between. This CDR3 comprises 13 residues. The CDR3 sequence is CASSWGAQETQYF. The CDR3 region has the DNA TGTGCCAGCAGTTGGGGGGCCCAAGAGACCCAGTACTTC.

V gene TRBV20-1 combines with J gene TRBJ2-2; unclear D gene. This CDR3 region has 12 residues. CDR1 and CDR2 (germline): DFQATT, SNEGSKA (reference sequence). Trimming removed 4 bases from V and 1 base from J, with 4 bases in between. Here the CDR3 reads CSATRNTGELFF. CDR3 coding DNA: TGCAGTGCTACCAGGAACACCGGGGAGCTGTTTTTT.

The chain links TRBV7-9 to TRBJ2-1; D uncertain. Matching the DNA end better, TRBJ2-7 makes the J call doubtful. Per the germline V gene, CDR1 is SEHNR and CDR2 is FQNEAQ (reference sequence). CDR3 length equals 12 residues. The CDR3 bases are TGTGCCAGCAGCTTAGCAATGGACGAGCAGTACTTC. Translated, it gives CASSLAMDEQYF.

The CDR3 sequence: CASIEGARRYNEQFF. CDR3 bases: TGTGCCAGCATTGAGGGAGCGCGGAGATACAATGAGCAGTTCTTC. The genes are TRBV6-2 or TRBV6-3 and TRBJ2-1, with a tentative D call TRBD2 (5 bases). The CDR3 is made up of 15 amino acids. Germline V gives CDR1 MNHEY, CDR2 SVGEGT. V lost 7 bases to trimming and J lost 4 bases, with 17 bases between them.

This clonotype was seen more than once but under ten times. This chain uses TRBV15 with TRBJ1-4; tentative D call: TRBD1 (5 bases). V lost 9 bases to trimming and J lost 8 bases, with 19 bases between them. CDR3 length: 14 amino acids. Germline V gene lookup returns CDR1 LNHNV and CDR2 YYDKDF (reference sequence). This chain's CDR3 is CATDSGQAGEKLFF. As DNA, the CDR3 is TGTGCCACAGATAGTGGCCAGGCAGGGGAAAAACTGTTTTTT.

This clonotype showed up just a few times. The chain joins TRBV4-3 to TRBJ2-1, with D possibly being TRBD2 (5 bases). The CDR3 has 16 residues. The V and J ends lost 0 bases and 1 base respectively, with 10 bases between them. Germline V gene lookup returns CDR1 LGHNA and CDR2 YSLEER. The CDR3 DNA is TGCGCCAGCAGCCAAGAAGGGAGCGGTTCCTACAATGAGCAGTTCTTC. Translation: CASSQEGSGSYNEQFF.

This clonotype was picked up a small number of times. V is TRBV4-2 and J is TRBJ1-4; the match to TRBD1 covers 8 bases. With 1 base clipped from V and 12 bases from J, the junction kept 4 bases outside the gene matches. Germline CDR1 reads LGHNA; CDR2 reads YNFKEQ. This CDR3 is 13 amino acids long. The CDR3 spells CASSQVQGGELFF. CDR3 nucleotide sequence: TGTGCCAGCAGCCAAGTACAGGGGGGGGAACTGTTTTTT.

The chain couples TRBV7-2 to TRBJ2-2; D uncertain. This CDR3 is built from 14 residues. Germline CDR1 reads SGHTA; CDR2 reads FQGNSA. V dropped 5 bases and J dropped 4 bases, with 11 bases sitting between them. CDR3 sequence (DNA): TGTGCCAGCAGCCCGGTCATGCTCACCGGGGAGCTGTTTTTT. Translating gives CASSPVMLTGELFF. The full variable domain, in which reference TRBV7-2 and TRBJ2-2 provide the parts outside the CDR3, is GAGVSQSPSNKVTEKGKDVELRCDPISGHTALYWYRQSLGQGLEFLIYFQGNSAPDKSGLPSDRFSAERTGGSVSTLTIQRTQQEDSAVYLCASSPVMLTGELFFGEGSRLTVL.

The chain employs TRBV7-6 and TRBJ2-3; perhaps TRBD1 as D (5 bases). This CDR3 is 16 amino acids long. The V end lost 1 base, the J end lost 6 bases, and 17 bases lay between the germline ends. The V gene's germline CDR1 is SGHVS and CDR2 FNYEAQ. The CDR3 DNA reads TGTGCCAGCAGCTTAGTAGGACAAGTCCCCGGGGATACGCAGTATTTT. Translation: CASSLVGQVPGDTQYF.

Concerning this clonotype itself: At one end the junction does not follow the germline gene, possibly because of a read error. The chain couples TRBV20-1 to TRBJ2-1, with D hard to call. Germline V gene lookup returns CDR1 DFQATT and CDR2 SNEGSKA (reference sequence). The CDR3 is 14 residues long. CDR3 nucleotide sequence: TGCAGTGCTAGTACGCGCCGCTCCTACAAGGAGCAGTTCTTC. The encoded protein is CSASTRRSYKEQFF.

This clonotype has a handful of counts. This sequence joins TRBV9 and TRBJ2-7, with 8 bases lining up with TRBD2. Looked up from germline, CDR1 is SGDLS and CDR2 is YYNGEE. Trimming at V came to 0 bases and at J to 5 bases, leaving 10 bases not matched to a gene. The CDR3 loop spans 16 amino acids. This CDR3 is CASSVAVREGQNEQYF. The DNA for the CDR3 is TGTGCCAGCAGCGTAGCGGTACGGGAGGGCCAGAACGAGCAGTACTTC.

V is TRBV20-1 and J is TRBJ2-7, with 7 nucleotides matching TRBD1. The J segment lost 4 bases and the V segment lost 0 bases, leaving 9 bases of the junction unmatched. Germline V gene lookup returns CDR1 DFQATT and CDR2 SNEGSKA (reference sequence). The CDR3 has 15 residues. The CDR3 loop is CSARDWQGQNYEQYF. The CDR3 nucleotides read TGCAGTGCTAGAGATTGGCAGGGACAGAATTACGAGCAGTACTTC.

This clonotype was picked up a small number of times. The gene calls are TRBV4-2 and TRBJ2-5, with D possibly matching TRBD2 (6 bases). This CDR3 is 16 amino acids long. Trimming took off 1 base at V and 11 bases at J, with 23 bases between the two ends. Germline-derived CDR1 and CDR2 are LGHNA and YNFKEQ. The DNA for the CDR3 is TGTGCCAGCAGCCAAGTGGAAAGGCCGCAGGAACGGGAGCAGTACTTC. This translates into CASSQVERPQEREQYF.

The CDR3 DNA reads TGTGCCAGCAGCCAGGCCCACGCCCTTAATACGCAGTATTTT. It is translated as CASSQAHALNTQYF. The J gene is TRBJ2-3, the V gene TRBV7-2; no reliable D call. The germline V and J ends were trimmed by 5 bases and 7 bases, with 16 bases remaining between them. CDR1 is SGHTA and CDR2 is FQGNSA in the germline V gene. The CDR3 has 14 amino acids.

The rearrangement joins TRBV4-1 to TRBJ1-2; D unresolved. The ends were cut back, 0 bases at V and 0 bases at J, with 11 bases in the middle. CDR1 is MGHRA, CDR2 YSYEKL, per germline. This CDR3 has 16 residues. The CDR3 coding sequence is TGCGCCAGCAGCCAAGACGTAACACTCCCTAACTATGGCTACACCTTC. Its translation: CASSQDVTLPNYGYTF.